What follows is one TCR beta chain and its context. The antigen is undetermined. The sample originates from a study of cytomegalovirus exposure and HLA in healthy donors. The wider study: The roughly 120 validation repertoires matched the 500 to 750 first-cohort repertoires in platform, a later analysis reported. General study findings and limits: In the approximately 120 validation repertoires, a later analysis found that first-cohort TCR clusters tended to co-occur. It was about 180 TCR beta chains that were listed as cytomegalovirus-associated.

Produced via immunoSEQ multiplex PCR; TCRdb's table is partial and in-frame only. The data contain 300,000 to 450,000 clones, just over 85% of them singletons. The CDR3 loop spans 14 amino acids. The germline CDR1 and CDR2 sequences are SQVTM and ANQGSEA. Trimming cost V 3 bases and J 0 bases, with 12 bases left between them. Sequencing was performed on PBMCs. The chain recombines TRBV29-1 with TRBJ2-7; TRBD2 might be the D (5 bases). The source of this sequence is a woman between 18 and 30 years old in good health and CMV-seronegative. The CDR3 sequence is CSVETSGFSYEQYF. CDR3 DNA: TGCAGCGTTGAGACCAGCGGCTTCTCCTACGAGCAGTACTTC.